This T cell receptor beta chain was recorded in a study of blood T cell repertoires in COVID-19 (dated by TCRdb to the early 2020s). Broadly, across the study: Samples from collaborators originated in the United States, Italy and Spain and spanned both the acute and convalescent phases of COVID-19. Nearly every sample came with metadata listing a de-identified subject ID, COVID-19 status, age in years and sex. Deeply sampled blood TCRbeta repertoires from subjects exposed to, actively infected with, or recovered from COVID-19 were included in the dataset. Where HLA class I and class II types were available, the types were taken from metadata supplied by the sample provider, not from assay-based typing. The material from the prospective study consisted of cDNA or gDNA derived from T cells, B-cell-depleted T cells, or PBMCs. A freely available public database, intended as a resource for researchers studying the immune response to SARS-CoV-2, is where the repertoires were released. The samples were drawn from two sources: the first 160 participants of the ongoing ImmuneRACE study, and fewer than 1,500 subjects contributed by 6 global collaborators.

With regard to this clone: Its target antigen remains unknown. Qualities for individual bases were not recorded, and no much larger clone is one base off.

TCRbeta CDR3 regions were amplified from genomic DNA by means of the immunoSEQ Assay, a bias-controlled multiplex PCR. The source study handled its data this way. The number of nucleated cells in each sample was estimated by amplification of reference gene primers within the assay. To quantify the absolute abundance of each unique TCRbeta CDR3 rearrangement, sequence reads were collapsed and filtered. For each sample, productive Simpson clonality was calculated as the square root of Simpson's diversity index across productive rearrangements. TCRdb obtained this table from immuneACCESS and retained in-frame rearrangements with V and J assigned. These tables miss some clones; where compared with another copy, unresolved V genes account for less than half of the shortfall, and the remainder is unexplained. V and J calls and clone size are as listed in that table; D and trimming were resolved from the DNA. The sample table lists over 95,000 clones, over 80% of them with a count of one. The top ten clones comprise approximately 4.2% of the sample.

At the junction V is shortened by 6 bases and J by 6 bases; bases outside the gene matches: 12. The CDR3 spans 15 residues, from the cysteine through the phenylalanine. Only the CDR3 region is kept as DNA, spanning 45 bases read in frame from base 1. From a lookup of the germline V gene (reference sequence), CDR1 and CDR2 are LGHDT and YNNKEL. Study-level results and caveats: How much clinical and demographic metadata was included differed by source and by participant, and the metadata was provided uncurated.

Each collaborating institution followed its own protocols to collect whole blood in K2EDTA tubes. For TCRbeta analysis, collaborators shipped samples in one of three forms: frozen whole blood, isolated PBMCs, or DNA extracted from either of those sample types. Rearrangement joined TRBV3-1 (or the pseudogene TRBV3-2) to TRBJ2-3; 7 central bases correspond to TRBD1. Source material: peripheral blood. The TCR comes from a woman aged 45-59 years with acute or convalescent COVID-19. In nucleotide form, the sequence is TGTGCCAGCAGGATCGGGACAGAGGGGGTGGATACGCAGTATTTT. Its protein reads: CASRIGTEGVDTQYF.